The text below deals with one T cell receptor beta chain. These data belong to a study of shared clonotypes between healthy human individuals. Germline values: CDR1 SQVTM, CDR2 ANQGSEA. The V end was cut by 7 bases, the J end by 3 bases, with 9 bases between. This CDR3 is built from 11 residues. Sequencing was performed with immunoSEQ multiplex PCR; in TCRdb, only in-frame clones are kept and a portion is missing. The sample consists of some 2.4 million clones, roughly 93% of them appearing once. This clonotype was obtained from a man aged 18 to 30 in good health. Some clones in this sample may be carry-over from other donors' samples. The gene calls are TRBV29-1 and TRBJ1-1, with D unresolved. The sample taken for sequencing was naive CD4+ T cells from PBMCs. Indicated subset: CD45RA+ positively selected. The CDR3, as DNA: TGCAGCGCCTATACTTACACTGAAGCTTTCTTT. This encodes CSAYTYTEAFF.